The clone carrying this TCR beta chain was seen many times. Germline V CDR1 and CDR2: LNHNV, YYDKDF (reference sequence). Germline trimming cut 1 base from V and 2 bases from J; bases unmatched to any gene: 2. The CDR3 sequence is 14 residues long. The sample is drawn from a study of T cells in Graves' hyperthyroidism and ophthalmopathy. Amplification of TCR beta CDR3 regions was performed using RNA transcripts as template. The HTBI set primed first-round TCR CDR3 RT-PCR. TCRdb used MiXCR to reprocess the multiplex PCR reads, holding one entry per CDR3 protein. The sample contains a few hundred thousand distinct CDR3 sequences, around 42% of which appear only once.

The sequence came from an adult woman with Graves' disease, either hyperthyroidism or ophthalmopathy (not recorded which). The sample consisted of peripheral blood or thyroid tissue (not recorded which). The V gene is TRBV15, the J gene TRBJ2-7; 7 nucleotides agree with TRBD2. CDR3 sequence: CATSRGGSPYEQYF. DNA of the CDR3: TGTGCCACCAGCAGAGGCGGGAGTCCCTACGAGCAGTACTTC.